This T cell receptor (beta chain) originates from a study of cytomegalovirus exposure and HLA in healthy donors. Germline V gene data show CDR1 as SGHVS and CDR2 as FNYEAQ. Trimming took 0 bases from V and 5 from J; bases not matched to a gene: 10. This CDR3 region has 17 residues. Use of 60 Vbeta and 13 Jbeta primers characterized the PCR. TCRdb's copy holds only in-frame clones and misses some; the assay was immunoSEQ multiplex PCR. In total, the table holds 100,000 to 150,000 clones. This receptor was identified in a woman between 40 and 55 years old in good health and CMV-seropositive. The rearrangement joins TRBV7-6 to TRBJ2-3, with TRBD1 identical over 8 bases. Sequencing input: PBMCs. The CDR3 bases are TGTGCCAGCAGCTTAGCAGCTCGGACAGGGATGGGAGATACGCAGTATTTT. It is translated as CASSLAARTGMGDTQYF.